This TCR beta chain appears in the sequencing data of a study of T cells in Graves' hyperthyroidism and ophthalmopathy. General observations from the study: Blood also showed most of the thyroid clonotypes that were expanded above 0.001. Model predictions of ophthalmopathy came a median 6.5 months before onset.

PBMCs were sourced from 9 to 10 ml fresh peripheral blood. Concerning this clonotype itself: What it recognizes is unknown.

CDR1 WNHNN and CDR2 SYGVQD come from the germline V gene (reference sequence). This CDR3 has 15 amino acids. V shed 5 bases, J shed 3 bases, and the junction held 6 bases outside the gene matches. Amplified TCR beta CDR3 regions came from RNA transcripts. A first-round RT-PCR of the TCR CDR3 used the HTBI primer set. Using its own MiXCR run on the multiplex PCR reads, TCRdb lists one record per CDR3 protein. Among some 340,000 distinct CDR3 sequences listed, approximately 15% were seen once. This clonotype originated in a woman in her 40s with Graves' ophthalmopathy. Sequenced input: blood. The chain employs TRBV10-1 and TRBJ2-7; TRBD2 matches at 11 bases. The CDR3 reads CASSPGTSGNYEQYF. The CDR3, as DNA: TGCGCCAGCAGTCCCGGGACTAGCGGAAACTACGAGCAGTACTTC.